Listed below are T cell receptor beta chains from one sample, sequenced in a study of Ad26.COV2.S vaccination and SARS-CoV-2 variants. The method was immunoSEQ multiplex PCR; TCRdb's version includes in-frame clones alone and lacks a portion of them. The data hold approximately 340,000 clones, with roughly 85% observed a single time. Sequenced material: peripheral blood, taken in a trial of Ad26.COV2.S vaccine versus placebo. Receptor source: a person between 18 and 59 years old who received the Ad26.COV2.S COVID-19 vaccine or a placebo. Both conserved end residues are part of each CDR3. Fields, in order: D gene, J gene, V gene, clone size, CDR3 protein, CDR3 DNA. The D gene is left open where the match is weak. Part of the rows lack a size; the others show once, few, many or a class for expanded clones.

>-|TRBJ1-2|TRBV19|-
CASSLDSNYGYTF
TGTGCCAGTAGTTTGGACAGTAACTATGGCTACACCTTC
>-|TRBJ2-7|TRBV3-1/TRBV3-2|-
CASSQAGSIYEQYF
TGTGCCAGCAGCCAAGCGGGGTCTATCTACGAGCAGTACTTC
>-|TRBJ1-5|TRBV7-2|-
CASSLVSDQPQHF
TGTGCCAGCAGCTTAGTTTCGGATCAGCCCCAGCATTTT
>-|TRBJ2-7|TRBV10-3|once
CAISGGGGSYEQYF
TGTGCCATCAGCGGAGGGGGAGGGTCCTACGAGCAGTACTTC
>-|TRBJ2-1|TRBV10-1|-
CASSEWRGQEQFF
TGCGCCAGCAGTGAGTGGAGGGGTCAGGAGCAGTTCTTC
>TRBD1|TRBJ1-6|TRBV19|once
CASRGQGVSPLHF
TGTGCCAGTAGGGGACAGGGGGTTTCACCCCTCCACTTT
>TRBD2|TRBJ2-7|TRBV5-4|-
CASSFTTAGENYEQYF
TGTGCCAGCAGCTTCACTACAGCGGGAGAGAATTACGAGCAGTACTTC
>TRBD1|TRBJ1-5|TRBV6-6|few
CASSYSTGEVQPQHF
TGTGCCAGCAGTTACTCGACAGGGGAGGTGCAGCCCCAGCATTTT
>-|TRBJ1-2|TRBV7-2|-
CASSSTVYGYTF
TGTGCCAGCAGCTCGACAGTGTATGGCTACACCTTC
>-|TRBJ2-2|TRBV20-1|-
CSASRRENTGELFF
TGCAGTGCTAGTCGGCGGGAGAACACCGGGGAGCTGTTTTTT
>TRBD1|TRBJ1-1|TRBV7-9|-
CASSTRGRTEAFF
TGTGCCAGCAGTACCAGGGGGCGAACTGAAGCTTTCTTT
>-|TRBJ1-1|TRBV7-9|-
CASTTDGWNTEAFF
TGTGCCAGCACCACGGACGGGTGGAACACTGAAGCTTTCTTT
>-|TRBJ2-7|TRBV7-2|few
CASSSFGYSSYEQYF
TGTGCCAGCAGCTCATTCGGTTATAGCTCCTACGAGCAGTACTTC
>-|TRBJ1-1|TRBV5-1|once
CASSVTGNTEAFF
TGCGCCAGCAGCGTGACCGGGAACACTGAAGCTTTCTTT
>-|TRBJ2-5|TRBV18|-
CASSQVLAETQYF
TGTGCCAGCTCACAAGTCCTGGCGGAGACCCAGTACTTC
>-|TRBJ1-6|TRBV9|-
CASSVASVSYNSPLHF
TGTGCCAGCAGCGTAGCTTCTGTCTCCTATAATTCACCCCTCCACTTT
>-|TRBJ1-6|TRBV2|-
CASDQGSPNSPLHF
TGTGCCAGCGATCAGGGGTCCCCTAATTCACCCCTCCACTTT
>-|TRBJ1-2|TRBV10-3|-
CAISEDSTLYGYTF
TGTGCCATCAGTGAAGACAGTACGCTCTATGGCTACACCTTC
>-|TRBJ1-5|TRBV19|-
CASSIDSGMGNQPQHF
TGTGCCAGTAGTATAGATTCGGGGATGGGCAATCAGCCCCAGCATTTT
>TRBD1|TRBJ1-2|TRBV6-2/TRBV6-3|few
CASSPNALDREGGYTF
TGTGCCAGCAGTCCAAACGCCCTCGACAGGGAGGGTGGCTACACCTTC
>TRBD2|TRBJ2-2|TRBV6-7|few
CASSYFASGRARTGELFF
TGTGCCAGCAGTTACTTTGCTAGCGGGAGGGCGCGGACCGGGGAGCTGTTTTTT
>-|TRBJ2-3|TRBV14|-
CASSQRGREDTQYF
TGTGCCAGCAGCCAACGCGGCAGGGAAGATACGCAGTATTTT
>TRBD2|TRBJ2-2|TRBV4-3|-
CASSQAGGSGMARANTGELFF
TGCGCCAGCAGCCAAGCGGGAGGTAGCGGGATGGCAAGAGCGAACACCGGGGAGCTGTTTTTT
>-|TRBJ2-7|TRBV7-8|once
CASTDSYEQYF
TGTGCCAGCACCGACTCCTACGAGCAGTACTTC
>-|TRBJ2-6|TRBV4-1|-
CASSPWAWGSGANVLTF
TGCGCCAGCAGCCCATGGGCTTGGGGCTCTGGGGCCAACGTCCTGACTTTC
>-|TRBJ1-2|TRBV5-4|-
CASSLAGPGYTF
TGTGCCAGCAGCTTGGCAGGGCCGGGGTACACCTTC
>TRBD1|TRBJ2-5|TRBV29-1|-
CSVTPGTAPGETQYF
TGCAGCGTGACCCCCGGGACAGCCCCTGGGGAGACCCAGTACTTC
>-|TRBJ1-1|TRBV29-1|-
CSVEVGGFSTEAFF
TGCAGCGTTGAAGTCGGGGGTTTTAGCACTGAAGCTTTCTTT
>TRBD2|TRBJ2-5|TRBV7-2|-
CASSIAGTSGETQYF
TGTGCCAGCAGCATAGCCGGGACTAGTGGAGAGACCCAGTACTTC
>TRBD1|TRBJ2-6|TRBV28|-
CASAGGFTNVLTF
TGTGCCAGCGCAGGGGGTTTTACCAACGTCCTGACTTTC
>TRBD1|TRBJ1-2|TRBV10-3|few
CAISPGTGERYTF
TGTGCCATCAGTCCCGGGACAGGGGAACGATACACCTTC
>-|TRBJ2-3|TRBV6-6|-
CASRPTRGDTQYF
TGTGCCAGCAGACCTACTAGGGGAGATACGCAGTATTTT
>-|TRBJ2-3|TRBV10-1|-
CASSGGTDTQYF
TGCGCCAGCTCTGGGGGCACAGATACGCAGTATTTT
>-|TRBJ2-1|TRBV9|-
CASSPGTEQFF
TGTGCCAGCAGCCCAGGGACGGAGCAGTTCTTC
>TRBD1|TRBJ1-2|TRBV6-2/TRBV6-3|-
CASSFRTGTDGYTF
TGTGCCAGCAGTTTCCGGACAGGGACGGATGGCTACACCTTC
>-|TRBJ2-6|TRBV19|-
CASSNLSPSGANVLTF
TGTGCCAGTAGCAACCTGAGTCCCTCTGGGGCCAACGTCCTGACTTTC
>-|TRBJ1-6|TRBV6-5|-
CASTIIGPLHF
TGTGCCAGCACCATAATTGGGCCCCTCCACTTT
>-|TRBJ2-1|TRBV13|many
CASSHTGFSSYNEQFF
TGTGCCAGCAGCCATACAGGGTTTAGTTCCTACAATGAGCAGTTCTTC
>-|TRBJ2-3|TRBV6-7|-
CASSHKGQLGGTDTQYF
TGTGCCAGCAGCCACAAGGGACAACTGGGGGGCACAGATACGCAGTATTTT
>-|TRBJ2-3|TRBV7-9|-
CASSLVGLGTDTQYF
TGTGCCAGCAGCTTAGTGGGCCTGGGGACAGATACGCAGTATTTT
>-|TRBJ2-3|TRBV28|-
CASSFPRAGPRSTDTQYF
TGTGCCAGCAGTTTCCCGAGGGCGGGGCCACGCAGCACAGATACGCAGTATTTT
>-|TRBJ2-1|TRBV13|-
CASSLWSGHNEQFF
TGTGCCAGCAGCTTATGGAGCGGTCACAATGAGCAGTTCTTC
>TRBD2|TRBJ2-1|TRBV10-1|-
CASTSSTGGSYNEQFF
TGCGCCAGCACCTCATCCACGGGGGGTTCCTACAATGAGCAGTTCTTC
>TRBD1|TRBJ1-4|TRBV18|-
CASSAGTGLWNEKLFF
TGTGCCAGCTCAGCCGGGACAGGGCTATGGAATGAAAAACTGTTTTTT
>-|TRBJ1-2|TRBV2|-
CASLPLRTASYGYTF
TGTGCCAGCTTACCACTCCGGACGGCCTCCTATGGCTACACCTTC
>TRBD1|TRBJ1-5|TRBV27|-
CASSTGQALYSNQPQHF
TGTGCCAGCAGTACGGGACAGGCATTATATAGCAATCAGCCCCAGCATTTT
>TRBD1|TRBJ1-5|TRBV2|-
CASSGGQGVQPQHF
TGTGCCAGCAGTGGCGGACAGGGGGTTCAGCCCCAGCATTTT
>-|TRBJ2-2|TRBV6-6|once
CASSQGAQRGNTGELFF
TGTGCCAGCAGTCAGGGGGCCCAGCGGGGGAACACCGGGGAGCTGTTTTTT
>TRBD2|TRBJ2-1|TRBV5-1|once
CASSLGDGRGVNEQFF
TGCGCCAGCAGCCTTGGGGACGGCCGGGGGGTCAATGAGCAGTTCTTC
>-|TRBJ2-3|TRBV7-2|-
CASTLGARVTDTQYF
TGTGCCAGCACCCTGGGGGCTAGAGTCACAGATACGCAGTATTTT
>-|TRBJ1-2|TRBV9|few
CASSAGDRYFPTNYGYTF
TGTGCCAGCAGCGCAGGGGACCGATATTTCCCCACTAACTATGGCTACACCTTC
>-|TRBJ2-5|TRBV27|-
CASSLSGSQETQYF
TGTGCCAGCAGTTTAAGTGGCAGCCAAGAGACCCAGTACTTC
>-|TRBJ1-1|TRBV13|-
CASSFRAKLMNTEAFF
TGTGCCAGCAGCTTCAGGGCGAAACTCATGAACACTGAAGCTTTCTTT
>-|TRBJ2-7|TRBV4-2|-
CASSHRRLPYEQYF
TGTGCCAGCAGCCACCGGCGGCTGCCCTACGAGCAGTACTTC
>TRBD1|TRBJ2-5|TRBV11-3|-
CASSSGTAYQETQYF
TGTGCCAGCAGTTCGGGGACAGCTTATCAAGAGACCCAGTACTTC
>-|TRBJ2-7|TRBV14|-
CASSQERLAYEQYF
TGTGCCAGCAGCCAAGAAAGGCTAGCCTACGAGCAGTACTTC
>-|TRBJ2-3|TRBV18|-
CASSNLDTQYF
TGTGCCAGCTCAAATTTGGATACGCAGTATTTT
>TRBD2|TRBJ2-2|TRBV7-8|once
CASSSRLAGGANTGELFF
TGTGCCAGCAGCAGTCGACTAGCGGGGGGAGCGAACACCGGGGAGCTGTTTTTT
>-|TRBJ2-5|TRBV5-4|-
CASSLNSKETQYF
TGTGCCAGCAGCTTAAACAGCAAAGAGACCCAGTACTTC